Each of the 28 T cell receptor beta chains below was sequenced from the same sample in a study of shared clonotypes between healthy human individuals. Clones were sequenced by immunoSEQ multiplex PCR, and TCRdb holds only the in-frame ones, with some missing. The repertoire holds 2 million to 2.5 million clones, with around 93% as singletons. Sequencing was carried out using naive CD4+ T cells from PBMCs. Described subset: CD45RA+ positively selected. These receptors were obtained from a man between 18 and 29 years old in good health. Some clones in this sample may be carry-over from other donors' samples.

V usage is TRBV11-3 and J usage is TRBJ2-7, with D perhaps being TRBD1 or TRBD2 (7 bases each). CDR3 size: 15 residues. Trimming stripped 5 bases from V and 2 bases from J, with 16 bases between. The germline V gene encodes CDR1 SGHNT and CDR2 YENEEA. Here the CDR3 reads CASSPGGQHTYEQYF. In DNA form, the CDR3 reads TGTGCCAGCAGCCCGGGGGGACAGCATACCTACGAGCAGTACTTC.

The chain uses TRBV19 and TRBJ2-2; 8 bases are shared with TRBD1. Germline V lookup: CDR1 LNHDA, CDR2 SQIVND (reference sequence). CDR3 length equals 14 residues. The V and J ends lost 6 bases and 6 bases, in that order; junction bases with no gene match: 6. This CDR3 is CASSLDRAAGELFF. The CDR3 nucleotides read TGTGCCAGTAGCTTGGACAGGGCGGCCGGGGAGCTGTTTTTT.

This clone was found a few times. Other nucleotide sequences from this sample produce the same CDR3. The V gene is TRBV9, the J gene TRBJ1-1; no definite D call. Trimming took 0 bases from V and 1 from J, leaving 7 bases between them. The CDR3 spans 14 residues. CDR1 and CDR2 from the germline V gene are SGDLS and YYNGEE. The CDR3 loop reads CASSVGLANTEAFF. DNA for the CDR3: TGTGCCAGCAGCGTAGGGTTAGCGAACACTGAAGCTTTCTTT.

The rearrangement links TRBV11-2 to TRBJ2-7; no reliable D call. The V gene's germline CDR1 is SGHAT and CDR2 FQNNGV. Between the trimmed V and J ends, which lost 2 bases and 4 bases, there was a span of 12 bases. The CDR3 is made up of 14 amino acids. The CDR3 DNA sequence: TGTGCCAGCAGCTTAATTAGGCAGCGTTACGAGCAGTACTTC. Protein product: CASSLIRQRYEQYF.

On this clone: Other DNA sequences in this sample translate to the same CDR3. The chain uses TRBV5-1 and TRBJ2-3; D not certain. Trimming pared 0 bases from V and 6 bases from J, leaving 8 bases between. The germline V gene has CDR1 SGHRS and CDR2 YFSETQ. The CDR3 loop spans 13 amino acids. CDR3 residues: CASSLGPLDTQYF. In nucleotides, the CDR3 is TGCGCCAGCAGCTTGGGCCCTCTGGATACGCAGTATTTT.

The J gene is TRBJ2-5, the V gene TRBV19; 10 bases agree with TRBD2. Germline V gives CDR1 LNHDA, CDR2 SQIVND (reference sequence). Trimming cost V 5 bases and J 1 base; bases outside gene matches: 10. This CDR3 spans 17 amino acids. The CDR3 sequence is CASSRGKGLATQETQYF. CDR3 sequence (DNA): TGTGCCAGTAGTCGAGGAAAGGGACTAGCGACCCAAGAGACCCAGTACTTC. Supplemented by reference TRBV19 and TRBJ2-5, the full variable domain reads DGGITQSPKYLFRKEGQNVTLSCEQNLNHDAMYWYRQDPGQGLRLIYYSQIVNDFQKGDIAEGYSVSREKKESFPLTVTSAQKNPTAFYLCASSRGKGLATQETQYFGPGTRLLVL.

The J gene is TRBJ2-2, the V gene TRBV5-1, with TRBD2 as a possible D gene (5 bases). Germline values: CDR1 SGHRS, CDR2 YFSETQ. The V and J ends lost 5 bases and 1 base respectively, with 9 bases between them. The CDR3 totals 14 residues. The CDR3 reads CASREVLNTGELFF. CDR3 coding DNA: TGCGCCAGCAGGGAGGTGTTGAACACCGGGGAGCTGTTTTTT. Together with reference TRBV5-1 and TRBJ2-2, the CDR3 gives the full variable domain: KAGVTQTPRYLIKTRGQQVTLSCSPISGHRSVSWYQQTPGQGLQFLFEYFSETQRNKGNFPGRFSGRQFSNSRSEMNVSTLELGDSALYLCASREVLNTGELFFGEGSRLTVL.

The V call is TRBV6-6, the J call TRBJ1-2, with 7 bases that match TRBD1. Per germline, CDR1 MNHNY and CDR2 SVGAGI (reference sequence). V gave up 4 bases and J gave up 7 bases; unmatched junction bases: 9. There are 14 residues in the CDR3. The CDR3 loop is CASSSPTGEGGYTF. The CDR3 DNA sequence: TGTGCCAGCAGTTCGCCCACAGGGGAGGGTGGCTACACCTTC.

Only a few counts were recorded for this clone. The rearrangement links TRBV4-1 to TRBJ1-5; a possible D gene is TRBD1 (5 bases). Per the germline V gene, CDR1 is MGHRA and CDR2 is YSYEKL. The V end was cut by 0 bases, the J end by 0 bases, with 9 bases between. There are 16 residues in the CDR3. CDR3 DNA: TGCGCCAGCAGCCAAGAGGACACCTATAGCAATCAGCCCCAGCATTTT. Residues: CASSQEDTYSNQPQHF.

This chain uses TRBV5-4 with TRBJ1-1; D is ambiguous. The CDR3 contains 13 residues. CDR1 is SGHNT, CDR2 YYREEE, per germline (reference sequence). The V and J ends lost 2 bases and 1 base respectively, with 6 bases between them. CDR3 residues: CASSFGTNTEAFF. The CDR3 bases are TGTGCCAGCAGCTTTGGAACGAACACTGAAGCTTTCTTT.

Concerning this clone: The sample has other DNA sequences that encode this CDR3 too. The chain joins TRBV5-1 to TRBJ2-3, with a weak D call TRBD2 (6 bases). The CDR3 extends over 13 amino acids. Germline V CDR1 and CDR2: SGHRS, YFSETQ. Trimming pared 0 bases from V and 4 bases from J, leaving 6 bases between. The CDR3 nucleotides read TGCGCCAGCAGCTTGGCGGGGGCAGATACGCAGTATTTT. Encoded protein: CASSLAGADTQYF. Full variable domain (missing parts from reference TRBV5-1 and TRBJ2-3): KAGVTQTPRYLIKTRGQQVTLSCSPISGHRSVSWYQQTPGQGLQFLFEYFSETQRNKGNFPGRFSGRQFSNSRSEMNVSTLELGDSALYLCASSLAGADTQYFGPGTRLTVL.

The V gene is TRBV5-1, the J gene TRBJ2-7; the match to TRBD1 covers 7 bases. V was clipped by 4 bases and J by 4 bases; unmatched bases: 5. CDR3 length: 13 residues. The germline V gene has CDR1 SGHRS and CDR2 YFSETQ. The CDR3 sequence is CASSRDSTYEQYF. The DNA for the CDR3 is TGCGCCAGCAGCCGGGACAGCACGTACGAGCAGTACTTC.

Regarding this clone: Other DNA sequences from this sample encode an identical CDR3 as well. This chain connects TRBV29-1 to TRBJ2-7; no definite D call. This CDR3 region has 13 residues. Germline V gives CDR1 SQVTM, CDR2 ANQGSEA. Between the trimmed V and J ends, which lost 5 bases and 1 base, there was a span of 12 bases. Here the CDR3 DNA reads TGCAGCGTTCGTGGCAGGTTATCCTACGAGCAGTACTTC. Residues: CSVRGRLSYEQYF.

The V gene is TRBV2, the J gene TRBJ1-4, with 7 bases lining up with TRBD1. Trimming at V came to 7 bases and at J to 8 bases, leaving 10 bases not matched to a gene. The CDR3 length is 14 residues. Germline assignment: CDR1 SNHLY and CDR2 FYNNEI. CDR3 in amino acids: CASNHGRGMEKLFF. The CDR3 nucleotides read TGTGCCAGCAATCATGGCAGGGGGATGGAAAAACTGTTTTTT.

The rearrangement joins TRBV27 to TRBJ2-5, with 14 bases lining up with TRBD2. The germline V gene encodes CDR1 MNHEY and CDR2 SMNVEV (reference sequence). The ends lost 6 bases at V and 5 bases at J; junction bases unmatched: 5. The CDR3 sequence is 15 residues long. The CDR3 region is CASSLGLAGAETQYF. CDR3 coding DNA: TGTGCCAGCAGCTTGGGACTAGCGGGAGCTGAGACCCAGTACTTC.

This rearrangement joins TRBV7-9 to TRBJ2-1; 9 positions agree with TRBD2. The CDR3 runs to 16 residues. V lost 2 bases to trimming and J lost 4 bases; unmatched junction nucleotides: 6. Germline lookup yields CDR1 SEHNR and CDR2 FQNEAQ (reference sequence). The CDR3 loop is CASSLLGGRVYNEQFF. CDR3 DNA: TGTGCCAGCAGCTTACTCGGCGGGAGGGTATACAATGAGCAGTTCTTC.

The chain links TRBV5-4 to TRBJ1-5; D is unresolved. V was cut by 1 base and J by 3 bases, with 8 bases left in between. Germline loops: CDR1 SGHNT, CDR2 YYREEE (reference sequence). CDR3 length equals 14 residues. The CDR3: CASSLSPHNQPQHF. CDR3 DNA sequence: TGTGCCAGCAGCTTGTCTCCCCACAATCAGCCCCAGCATTTT.

This clone was detected only a few times. The gene calls are TRBV5-1 and TRBJ1-1, with 7 bases that match TRBD1. CDR3 size: 14 residues. J gave up 0 bases and V 5 bases, and 4 bases lay outside the gene matches. Per the germline V gene, CDR1 is SGHRS and CDR2 is YFSETQ. The CDR3 loop is CASRGGSMNTEAFF. CDR3 coding DNA: TGCGCCAGCAGAGGGGGCAGCATGAACACTGAAGCTTTCTTT.

The chain links TRBV7-3 to TRBJ1-2, with TRBD1 matching over 10 bases. With 6 bases clipped from V and 6 bases from J, the junction kept 1 base outside the gene matches. CDR3 length: 12 residues. Germline CDR1 is SGHTA and CDR2 is FQGTGA. CDR3 amino acids: CASRGQGDGYTF. CDR3 DNA: TGTGCCAGCAGAGGACAGGGGGATGGCTACACCTTC.

J is TRBJ2-7 and V is TRBV6-1; TRBD2 is a possible D gene (6 bases). The ends were cut back, 1 base at V and 4 bases at J, with 14 bases in the middle. The CDR3 has 15 residues. The germline gives CDR1 MNHNS, CDR2 SASEGT. The CDR3 region is CASSEGSAGRYEQYF. Here the CDR3 DNA reads TGTGCCAGCAGTGAAGGATCAGCGGGTAGGTACGAGCAGTACTTC.

This CDR3 reads CASSLGTGPQETQYF. For the CDR3, the DNA is TGTGCCAGCAGCTTAGGGACTGGACCACAAGAGACCCAGTACTTC. The rearrangement links TRBV7-6 to TRBJ2-5; D is possibly TRBD2 (5 bases). The germline CDR1 and CDR2 sequences are SGHVS and FNYEAQ. The V gene lost 1 base and the J gene lost 2 bases, with 11 bases spanning the gap. This CDR3 comprises 15 residues. Full variable domain (rest looked up from reference TRBV7-6 and TRBJ2-5): GAGVSQSPRYKVTKRGQDVALRCDPISGHVSLYWYRQALGQGPEFLTYFNYEAQQDKSGLPNDRFSAERPEGSISTLTIQRTEQRDSAMYRCASSLGTGPQETQYFGPGTRLLVL.

The chain links TRBV7-6 to TRBJ2-6, with a tentative D call TRBD1 (6 bases). Germline V lookup: CDR1 SGHVS, CDR2 FNYEAQ. V shed 1 base and J shed 0 bases, with 16 bases lying between them. This CDR3 is built from 19 residues. CDR3 bases: TGTGCCAGCAGCTTAGTGGGGACACCGGCTTACTCTGGGGCCAACGTCCTGACTTTC. It is translated as CASSLVGTPAYSGANVLTF.

This chain uses TRBV28 with TRBJ1-2; no reliable D call. CDR3 length equals 14 residues. The V end lost 3 bases, the J end lost 4 bases, and 12 bases lay between the germline ends. Germline lookup yields CDR1 MDHEN and CDR2 SYDVKM. The CDR3: CASSLRSGFYGYTF. The CDR3 coding sequence is TGTGCCAGCAGTTTGCGTTCGGGGTTCTATGGCTACACCTTC.

The gene calls are TRBV5-4 and TRBJ1-4, with D unclear. This CDR3 has 16 amino acids. CDR1 and CDR2 (germline): SGHNT, YYREEE (reference sequence). Trimming took off 2 bases at V and 4 bases at J, with 15 bases between the two ends. The CDR3 sequence: CASSFYGPALNEKLFF. CDR3 bases: TGTGCCAGCAGCTTCTATGGGCCGGCTCTTAATGAAAAACTGTTTTTT.

The V gene is TRBV10-3, the J gene TRBJ2-7, with D perhaps TRBD1 (5 bases). Germline V gene data show CDR1 as ENHRY and CDR2 as SYGVKD. This CDR3 spans 13 amino acids. V lost 4 bases and J lost 3, with 10 bases in between. CDR3 nucleotides: TGTGCCATCAGTGGGTGGCAGGGCTACGAGCAGTACTTC. Amino acids: CAISGWQGYEQYF.

The rearrangement links TRBV5-1 to TRBJ1-2; the D gene is possibly TRBD1 (5 bases). This CDR3 has 15 amino acids. CDR1 is SGHRS, CDR2 YFSETQ, per germline. Trimming stripped 4 bases from V and 8 bases from J, with 21 bases between. CDR3 sequence reads: CASSAEAGPWGGYTF. As DNA, the CDR3 is TGCGCCAGCAGCGCGGAAGCCGGGCCGTGGGGCGGCTACACCTTC. Filled out from reference TRBV5-1 and TRBJ1-2, the complete variable domain reads KAGVTQTPRYLIKTRGQQVTLSCSPISGHRSVSWYQQTPGQGLQFLFEYFSETQRNKGNFPGRFSGRQFSNSRSEMNVSTLELGDSALYLCASSAEAGPWGGYTFGSGTRLTVV.

A single count supports this clone. The chain couples TRBV7-2 to TRBJ2-7; D remains unclear. Germline CDR1 SGHTA, CDR2 FQGNSA. Trimming pared 4 bases from V and 0 bases from J, leaving 16 bases between. The CDR3 totals 16 residues. The CDR3 DNA reads TGTGCCAGCAGCTCCGCAATTCCCTCTCTCTCCTACGAGCAGTACTTC. Translated, it gives CASSSAIPSLSYEQYF. Drawing the rest from reference TRBV7-2 and TRBJ2-7, the complete variable domain is GAGVSQSPSNKVTEKGKDVELRCDPISGHTALYWYRQSLGQGLEFLIYFQGNSAPDKSGLPSDRFSAERTGGSVSTLTIQRTQQEDSAVYLCASSSAIPSLSYEQYFGPGTRLTVT.

The V call is TRBV6-4, the J call TRBJ2-5; 7 bases line up with TRBD1. Germline values: CDR1 MRHNA, CDR2 SNTAGT. V lost 5 bases, J lost 2 bases, and 2 bases stayed unmatched. This CDR3 comprises 13 residues. CDR3 residues: CASSRTGQETQYF. The CDR3 coding sequence is TGTGCCAGCAGTCGGACAGGACAAGAGACCCAGTACTTC.